This TCR beta chain was captured by sequencing in a study of T cells in Graves' hyperthyroidism and ophthalmopathy. Amplification of TCR beta CDR3 regions used RNA as the template. Researchers ran a first-round RT-PCR on the TCR CDR3 using the HTBI primer set. Using its own MiXCR run on the multiplex PCR reads, TCRdb lists one record per CDR3 protein. The table has under 700,000 distinct CDR3 sequences, approximately 16% seen once. In this sample, this clonotype turned up once. What it recognizes is unknown. Diagnoses were established using clinical symptoms, serum thyroxine and TRAb, thyroid ultrasound and orbital computed tomography. Trimming stripped 6 bases from V and 8 bases from J, with 14 bases between. CDR1 KGHSH and CDR2 LQKENI come from the germline V gene. This CDR3 region has 13 residues. Regarding the study as a whole: Onset of ophthalmopathy came a median about 6.5 months after the model predicted it.

This chain joins TRBV18 and TRBJ2-4; no clear D. The clonotype comes from a woman aged 18-30 years with Graves' hyperthyroidism. Sequenced input: blood. The CDR3 reads CASSLTGVDIQYF. DNA of the CDR3: TGTGCCAGCTCCCTGACGGGTGTAGACATTCAGTACTTC. Drawing the rest from reference TRBV18 and TRBJ2-4, the complete variable domain is NAGVMQNPRHLVRRRGQEARLRCSPMKGHSHVYWYRQLPEEGLKFMVYLQKENIIDESGMPKERFSAEFPKEGPSILRIQQVVRGDSAAYFCASSLTGVDIQYFGAGTRLSVL.